This entry lists 25 T cell receptor beta chains sequenced from one sample in a study of T-cell reconstitution after alpha-beta-depleted transplantation in children. This sample's TCRbeta library carried unique molecular identifier barcodes. TCRdb used MiXCR to reprocess the PCR reads, holding one entry per CDR3 protein. Of approximately 630,000 distinct CDR3 sequences in the sample, roughly 14% were seen once. The sequencing here drew on PBMCs, taken before TCRalphabeta/CD19-depleted stem cell transplant. These receptors came from a girl aged 2 to 9 with congenital amegakaryocytic thrombocytopenia, due to receive a stem cell transplant.

This clonotype came up many times. This chain uses TRBV20-1 with TRBJ2-1; D gene uncertain. Per the germline V gene, CDR1 is DFQATT and CDR2 is SNEGSKA (reference sequence). The ends were cut back, 5 bases at V and 4 bases at J, with 18 bases in the middle. The CDR3 loop spans 15 amino acids. In nucleotides, the CDR3 is TGCAGTGCTTCGGAGCGCCAAAGTGTGTACAATGAGCAGTTCTTC. Protein sequence: CSASERQSVYNEQFF.

The sample holds a few counts of this clonotype. The chain links TRBV2 to TRBJ2-5, with TRBD2 identical over 10 bases. This CDR3 is built from 15 residues. The J segment lost 4 bases and the V segment lost 6 bases, leaving 8 bases of the junction unmatched. Per the germline V gene, CDR1 is SNHLY and CDR2 is FYNNEI. The CDR3 DNA reads TGTGCCAGCAGGATAGCGGGAGGAGGACGAGAGACCCAGTACTTC. It translates to CASRIAGGGRETQYF. Combining the CDR3 with reference TRBV2 and TRBJ2-5 gives the whole variable domain EPEVTQTPSHQVTQMGQEVILRCVPISNHLYFYWYRQILGQKVEFLVSFYNNEISEKSEIFDDQFSVERPDGSNFTLKIRSTKLEDSAMYFCASRIAGGGRETQYFGPGTRLLVL.

This clonotype was counted many times. CDR3 loop: CASTPGPTGASRGYTF. CDR3 DNA sequence: TGTGCCAGCACCCCGGGACCCACTGGGGCGTCTCGTGGCTACACCTTC. The chain couples TRBV9 to TRBJ1-2; TRBD1 is a possible D gene (5 bases). The germline V and J ends were trimmed by 6 bases and 7 bases, with 25 bases remaining between them. Germline CDR1 reads SGDLS; CDR2 reads YYNGEE. This CDR3 comprises 16 residues.

The chain has TRBV20-1 and TRBJ1-2; 11 bases match TRBD1. The CDR3 covers 15 residues. V was pared by 0 bases and J by 5 bases, with 5 bases of the junction left unmatched. Germline V gene sequence: CDR1 DFQATT, CDR2 SNEGSKA (reference sequence). The CDR3 DNA is TGCAGTGCTAGAGATCTAGGACAGGGGGCTTATGGCTACACCTTC. This encodes CSARDLGQGAYGYTF.

This clonotype was counted a few times. The chain couples TRBV7-8 to TRBJ1-1; a weak D match, TRBD1 (5 bases). This CDR3 is 15 amino acids long. Per the germline V gene, CDR1 is SGHVS and CDR2 is FQNEAQ. Trimming removed 0 bases at V and 1 base at J, with 9 bases between. CDR3 loop: CASSLAMGPNTEAFF. The DNA of the CDR3 is TGTGCCAGCAGCTTAGCAATGGGACCGAACACTGAAGCTTTCTTT.

This clonotype was recorded at least ten times. The chain couples TRBV5-1 to TRBJ2-6; D gene unclear. Germline V gene sequence: CDR1 SGHRS, CDR2 YFSETQ. The ends were cut back, 0 bases at V and 0 bases at J, with 7 bases in the middle. This CDR3 is 16 amino acids long. The CDR3 region has the DNA TGCGCCAGCAGCTTGGCCATGCCCTCTGGGGCCAACGTCCTGACTTTC. Encoded protein: CASSLAMPSGANVLTF.

A remark on this clonotype: A junction boundary mismatches the germline segment, possibly from a read error. The V gene is TRBV5-1, the J gene TRBJ2-1; TRBD2 might be the D (6 bases). Per germline, CDR1 SGHRS and CDR2 YFSETQ. CDR3 length: 15 residues. CDR3 loop: CASSAGLSSYNEQLF. The CDR3 DNA reads as TGCGCCAGCAGCGCGGGGCTGAGCTCCTACAATGAGCAGCTCTTC. Using reference TRBV5-1 and TRBJ2-1 for the parts outside the CDR3, the full variable domain is KAGVTQTPRYLIKTRGQQVTLSCSPISGHRSVSWYQQTPGQGLQFLFEYFSETQRNKGNFPGRFSGRQFSNSRSEMNVSTLELGDSALYLCASSAGLSSYNEQLFGPGTRLTVL.

This clonotype showed up many times. The chain employs TRBV2 and TRBJ2-1; 7 nucleotides line up with TRBD2. Trimming took 4 bases from V and 5 from J; bases not matched to a gene: 8. The germline gives CDR1 SNHLY, CDR2 FYNNEI. The length of the CDR3 is 15 residues. CDR3 DNA: TGTGCCAGCAGTGTCGACGGACTAGGAAACAATGAGCAGTTCTTC. Residues: CASSVDGLGNNEQFF.

This clonotype has a handful of counts. V is TRBV12-3 or TRBV12-4 and J is TRBJ2-1; unclear D gene. Trimming stripped 7 bases from V and 2 bases from J, with 30 bases between. The CDR3 sequence is 20 residues long. Written as DNA, the CDR3 is TGTGCCAGCATTAGGGCCCGGATTCAGGACCCTCGTCGGGCCTACAATGAGCAGTTCTTC. This translates into CASIRARIQDPRRAYNEQFF.

This clonotype came up a few times. For the CDR3, the DNA is TGTGCCAGCAGACGCCCCGGGACAGGGACCCCTGGGGCCAACGTCCTGACTTTC. It is translated as CASRRPGTGTPGANVLTF. V is TRBV11-2 and J is TRBJ2-6; 9 nucleotides line up with TRBD1. Germline V gene sequence: CDR1 SGHAT, CDR2 FQNNGV. There are 18 residues in the CDR3. J was trimmed by 2 bases and V by 6 bases; bases with no gene match: 11. Based on the CDR3 plus reference TRBV11-2 and TRBJ2-6, the full variable domain is EAGVAQSPRYKIIEKRQSVAFWCNPISGHATLYWYQQILGQGPKLLIQFQNNGVVDDSQLPKDRFSAERLKGVDSTLKIQPAKLEDSAVYLCASRRPGTGTPGANVLTFGAGSRLTVL.

The chain carries TRBV29-1 and TRBJ2-1; TRBD2 matches 8 bases. The germline V gene encodes CDR1 SQVTM and CDR2 ANQGSEA. The CDR3 loop spans 13 amino acids. The junction had 5 bases not matched to a gene; V was cut back by 7 bases and J by 3 bases. The CDR3 here is CSGQRENYNEQFF. CDR3 nucleotide sequence: TGCAGCGGCCAGCGGGAGAACTACAATGAGCAGTTCTTC.

There are a few counts of this clonotype. This sequence joins TRBV7-9 and TRBJ1-6, with 8 nucleotides matching TRBD1. J gave up 10 bases and V 1 base, and 9 bases lay outside the gene matches. CDR3 size: 16 residues. Germline CDR1 is SEHNR and CDR2 is FQNEAQ (reference sequence). The DNA for the CDR3 is TGTGCCAGCAGCTTAGGCGGACAGGGCGGTAACTCACCCCTCCACTTT. It specifies CASSLGGQGGNSPLHF.

This clonotype was seen at least ten times. The chain recombines TRBV29-1 with TRBJ2-7; 7 nucleotides match TRBD1. Per germline, CDR1 SQVTM and CDR2 ANQGSEA. The CDR3 is 16 residues long. After removal of 7 bases from V and 2 bases from J, the junction contained 17 bases not matched to a gene. The DNA of the CDR3 is TGCAGCGCCAATGCCCCACACAGGGGAGTAGCCTACGAGCAGTACTTC. It is translated as CSANAPHRGVAYEQYF.

As concerns this clonotype: A much larger clone differs by one base, so this may be a read error. The gene calls are TRBV9 and TRBJ1-2; D remains ambiguous. The CDR3 is 13 amino acids. Germline-derived CDR1 and CDR2 are SGDLS and YYNGEE. For the CDR3, the DNA is TGTGCCAGCAGCGTAGAAGGAGCCTATGGCGACACCTTC. As protein: CASSVEGAYGDTF. Looking up the rest from reference TRBV9 and TRBJ1-2 gives the full variable domain: DSGVTQTPKHLITATGQRVTLRCSPRSGDLSVYWYQQSLDQGLQFLIQYYNGEERAKGNILERFSAQQFPDLHSELNLSSLELGDSALYFCASSVEGAYGDTFGSGTRLTVV.

This clonotype was counted only a few times. The chain recombines TRBV5-1 with TRBJ2-7; 9 positions match TRBD1. The trim removed 3 bases at V and 4 bases at J, leaving 5 bases unmatched. CDR1 is SGHRS, CDR2 YFSETQ, per germline. The CDR3 runs to 14 residues. The CDR3 loop is CASSWRTGAYEQYF. The CDR3 DNA reads TGCGCCAGCAGCTGGAGGACAGGGGCGTACGAGCAGTACTTC.

This clonotype showed up just a few times. The chain recombines TRBV7-3 with TRBJ2-1; maybe TRBD1 (5 bases). Germline V gene lookup returns CDR1 SGHTA and CDR2 FQGTGA. The length of the CDR3 is 15 residues. The V and J ends lost 5 bases and 0 bases respectively, with 11 bases between them. This CDR3 reads CASSPQVSSYNEQFF. The CDR3 DNA sequence: TGTGCCAGCAGCCCACAGGTGAGCTCCTACAATGAGCAGTTCTTC.

Worth noting for this clonotype: Just one base apart from a much larger clone, this may be a read error. The chain couples TRBV27 to TRBJ2-1; TRBD2 matches 12 bases. Germline values: CDR1 MNHEY, CDR2 SMNVEV (reference sequence). The J segment lost 10 bases and the V segment lost 2 bases, leaving 6 bases of the junction unmatched. The CDR3 has 15 residues. The CDR3 DNA reads TGTGCCAGCAGTTTACGGACTAGCGGGATCTACGAGCAGTTCTTC. It codes for CASSLRTSGIYEQFF.

The chain links TRBV12-3 or TRBV12-4 to TRBJ2-5; no firm D call. Trimming took 1 base from V and 3 from J, leaving 9 bases between them. The CDR3 covers 14 residues. In DNA form, the CDR3 reads TGTGCCAGCAGTTTAGTTAGAACCAAAGAGACCCAGTACTTC. It encodes CASSLVRTKETQYF.

As regards this clonotype: A much larger clonotype is one base distant, so this may be a read error. This chain connects TRBV20-1 to TRBJ2-7; D perhaps matches TRBD2 (5 bases). The germline V gene has CDR1 DFQATT and CDR2 SNEGSKA (reference sequence). The CDR3 sequence is 13 residues long. The CDR3 DNA sequence: TGCAGTACTAGAGATATGGGCTCCTACGAGCAGTACTTC. Translating it yields CSTRDMGSYEQYF.

This clonotype was observed at least ten times. This chain uses TRBV2 with TRBJ2-7; D is uncertain. This CDR3 has 15 residues. V was pared by 0 bases and J by 1 base, with 10 bases between. The germline V gene has CDR1 SNHLY and CDR2 FYNNEI. CDR3 sequence (DNA): TGTGCCAGCAGTGAAGCCTATCCAGTTTCCTACGAGCAGTACTTC. Translation gives CASSEAYPVSYEQYF.

This clonotype was seen a few times. The rearrangement links TRBV12-3 or TRBV12-4 to TRBJ2-6; 7 bases line up with TRBD1. The CDR3 length is 17 residues. With V trimmed by 4 bases and J by 0 bases, 6 bases remained unmatched. CDR3 bases: TGTGCCAGCAGTTCGACAGGGCTTCCCTCTGGGGCCAACGTCCTGACTTTC. It specifies CASSSTGLPSGANVLTF.

This clonotype was picked up many times. The chain joins TRBV20-1 to TRBJ2-1; D may be TRBD2 (6 bases). Trimming removed 1 base from V and 4 bases from J, with 11 bases in between. The CDR3 covers 14 residues. The germline V gene encodes CDR1 DFQATT and CDR2 SNEGSKA (reference sequence). The CDR3 here is CSARGAGTYNEQFF. CDR3 nucleotides: TGCAGTGCTAGAGGGGCGGGAACTTACAATGAGCAGTTCTTC.

This clonotype has a count of ten or more. This chain joins TRBV6-1 and TRBJ2-1, with D possibly being TRBD1 or TRBD2 (5 bases each). Germline lookup yields CDR1 MNHNS and CDR2 SASEGT. Trimming took off 7 bases at V and 5 bases at J, with 21 bases between the two ends. The CDR3 sequence is 16 residues long. The CDR3 sequence: CASTPLEGPGHNEQFF. DNA for the CDR3: TGTGCCAGCACTCCTCTCGAGGGGCCAGGGCACAATGAGCAGTTCTTC.

This clonotype was picked up a small number of times. This chain uses TRBV10-3 with TRBJ2-3; no clear D gene. The CDR3 spans 10 residues. Germline V gives CDR1 ENHRY, CDR2 SYGVKD. V lost 10 bases to trimming and J lost 4 bases, with 6 bases between them. The CDR3 coding sequence is TGTGCCACCACCCCAGATACGCAGTATTTT. Translation gives CATTPDTQYF.

This clonotype came up many times. The chain uses TRBV5-5 and TRBJ2-7; unclear D gene. The V gene's germline CDR1 is SGHKS and CDR2 YYEKEE (reference sequence). This CDR3 is 12 amino acids long. V was cut by 0 bases and J by 4 bases, with 5 bases left in between. The CDR3 DNA sequence: TGTGCCAGCAGCTTGGAGTTGTACGAGCAGTACTTC. Its protein is CASSLELYEQYF.